The clone carrying this TCR beta chain was counted many times. No antigen is known for it. This specimen belongs to a study of neurological immune-mediated disorders. Study-wide background: Multiple sclerosis patients (n ≈ 34) included 31 with relapsing-remitting and 3 with secondary progressive disease.

The CDR3 totals 15 residues. The V and J ends lost 4 bases and 3 bases, in that order; junction bases with no gene match: 5. The germline V gene has CDR1 SGHRS and CDR2 YFSETQ. Study observations and caveats: Any association between clinical or MRI features and the multiple sclerosis repertoire cluster was absent. The repertoires of 18 of 34 multiple sclerosis patients were placed by phylogenetic grouping in a single related-CDR3 cluster, which may be a signature.

As for the cDNA, it was generated by 5'RACE with 10-nucleotide random UMIs. Using its own MiXCR run on the 5' RACE reads, TCRdb lists one record per CDR3 protein. This sample has tens of thousands of distinct CDR3 sequences; roughly 5.5% occur once, and the top ten carry approximately 7%. The sequence derives from a man between 18 and 29 years old with multiple sclerosis. The sample comprised PBMCs. The chain couples TRBV5-1 to TRBJ2-3, with 10 bases aligning to TRBD1. CDR3 sequence reads: CASSKGQGRTDTQYF. DNA of the CDR3: TGCGCCAGCAGCAAGGGACAGGGGAGGACAGATACGCAGTATTTT.